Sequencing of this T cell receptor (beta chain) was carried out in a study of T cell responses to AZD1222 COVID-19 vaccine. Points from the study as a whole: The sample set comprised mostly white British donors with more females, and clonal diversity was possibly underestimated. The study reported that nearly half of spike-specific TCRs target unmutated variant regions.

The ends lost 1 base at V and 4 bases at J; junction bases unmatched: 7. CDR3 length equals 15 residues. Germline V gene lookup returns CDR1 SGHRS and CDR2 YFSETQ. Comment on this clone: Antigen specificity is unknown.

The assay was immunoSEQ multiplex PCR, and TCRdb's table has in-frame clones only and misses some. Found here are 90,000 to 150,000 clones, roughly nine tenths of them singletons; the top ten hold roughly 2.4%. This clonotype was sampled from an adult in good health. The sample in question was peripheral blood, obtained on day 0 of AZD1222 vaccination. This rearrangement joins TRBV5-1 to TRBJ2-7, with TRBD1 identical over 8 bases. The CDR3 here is CASSLNQGALYEQYF. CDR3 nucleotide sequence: TGCGCCAGCAGCTTGAACCAGGGGGCGCTTTACGAGCAGTACTTC.